The 10 T cell receptor beta chains below come from one sample, sequenced in a study of blood T cell repertoires in COVID-19. Measured with immunoSEQ multiplex PCR; TCRdb has only the in-frame clones, and not every one. Among more than 130,000 clones, 84% were seen once, and the ten largest hold 8.8%. The sample was peripheral blood. The receptors were sampled from an elderly woman in a cohort sampled during active or convalescent COVID-19.

Only one count was recorded for this clone. The chain carries TRBV6-6 and TRBJ1-2, with 10 bases matching TRBD1. J lost 5 bases, V lost 0 bases, and 6 bases had no gene match. This CDR3 comprises 16 residues. Looked up from germline, CDR1 is MNHNY and CDR2 is SVGAGI (reference sequence). The CDR3 nucleotides read TGTGCCAGCAGTTACTCGGACAGGGGGACGGGGTATGGCTACACCTTC. Translation: CASSYSDRGTGYGYTF.

This chain links TRBV7-2 with TRBJ2-1; TRBD2 agrees at 8 bases. The CDR3 has 15 amino acids. V shed 1 base, J shed 4 bases, and the junction held 3 bases outside the gene matches. CDR1 and CDR2 (germline): SGHTA, FQGNSA. CDR3 nucleotides: TGTGCCAGCAGCTTAGAAGCGGGGGTATACAATGAGCAGTTCTTC. Amino acids: CASSLEAGVYNEQFF.

The genes are TRBV7-9 and TRBJ2-5; 11 nucleotides agree with TRBD1. This CDR3 has 14 amino acids. Germline CDR1 is SEHNR and CDR2 is FQNEAQ (reference sequence). After removal of 5 bases from V and 4 bases from J, the junction contained 3 bases not matched to a gene. The CDR3 region is CASSPGTGGETQYF. The CDR3 nucleotides read TGTGCCAGCAGCCCCGGGACAGGGGGAGAGACCCAGTACTTC.

V is TRBV28 and J is TRBJ2-7; possibly TRBD2 for D (5 bases). Germline assignment: CDR1 MDHEN and CDR2 SYDVKM. The CDR3 is 12 residues long. Trimming stripped 2 bases from V and 7 bases from J, with 9 bases between. The DNA of the CDR3 is TGTGCCAGCAGTTTACTAGAGGGAGAGCAGTACGTC. Encoded protein: CASSLLEGEQYV.

J is TRBJ2-2 and V is TRBV7-2, with 11 bases aligning to TRBD2. The germline gives CDR1 SGHTA, CDR2 FQGNSA. This CDR3 is 16 amino acids long. With 2 bases clipped from V and 6 bases from J, the junction kept 5 bases outside the gene matches. The CDR3, as DNA: TGTGCCAGCAGCTTATATAGCGGGGGGGCCCCCGGGGAGCTGTTTTTT. This codes for CASSLYSGGAPGELFF. Variable domain in full (rest from reference TRBV7-2 and TRBJ2-2): GAGVSQSPSNKVTEKGKDVELRCDPISGHTALYWYRQSLGQGLEFLIYFQGNSAPDKSGLPSDRFSAERTGGSVSTLTIQRTQQEDSAVYLCASSLYSGGAPGELFFGEGSRLTVL.

The rearrangement uses TRBV9 and TRBJ1-2, with D perhaps matching TRBD1 (5 bases). V was clipped by 6 bases and J by 8 bases, with 17 bases between them. This CDR3 region has 13 residues. In germline, CDR1 is SGDLS, CDR2 YYNGEE. CDR3 residues: CASTRFQGSGYTF. The CDR3 coding sequence is TGTGCCAGCACCAGATTTCAGGGTAGCGGCTACACCTTC.

The chain joins TRBV6-2 or TRBV6-3 to TRBJ1-5; no definite D call. Germline V gives CDR1 MNHEY, CDR2 SVGEGT. The CDR3 consists of 13 residues. V lost 0 bases and J 6 bases, leaving 6 bases between the germline ends. The CDR3 loop is CASSYSRSQPQHF. The CDR3 coding sequence is TGTGCCAGCAGTTACTCGAGGAGTCAGCCCCAGCATTTT.

The rearrangement uses TRBV30 and TRBJ2-7; D is perhaps TRBD2 (6 bases). Germline V gene data show CDR1 as GTSNPN and CDR2 as SVGIG (reference sequence). V dropped 3 bases and J dropped 4 bases, with 13 bases sitting between them. The CDR3 is 13 residues long. The CDR3 here is CAWRGGVSYEQYF. The CDR3 coding sequence is TGTGCCTGGAGGGGGGGTGTGTCGTACGAGCAGTACTTC.

CDR3 nucleotides: TGCGCCAGCAGCCAAGGTAGTGGGGGCCTAGATACGCAGTATTTT. It translates to CASSQGSGGLDTQYF. This chain links TRBV4-1 with TRBJ2-3; the D gene is possibly TRBD1 (6 bases). This CDR3 spans 15 amino acids. The V and J ends lost 1 base and 5 bases respectively, with 13 bases between them. Germline V gene lookup returns CDR1 MGHRA and CDR2 YSYEKL.

The V gene is TRBV28, the J gene TRBJ2-7; D may be TRBD1 (6 bases). This CDR3 has 12 amino acids. CDR1 and CDR2 from the germline V gene are MDHEN and SYDVKM. V lost 3 bases and J lost 5, with 8 bases in between. CDR3 sequence reads: CASSFWGHEQYV. The CDR3, as DNA: TGTGCCAGCAGTTTCTGGGGGCACGAGCAGTACGTC.